The clone carrying this TCR beta chain was recorded many times. This entry belongs to a study of blood T cells in healthy people across ages. A second PCR of 7 to 11 cycles used a sample-barcoded 5' primer and a J-beta primer mix. TCRdb reprocessed the 5' RACE reads with MiXCR, giving one entry per CDR3 protein. The sample includes hundreds of thousands of distinct CDR3 sequences, around half of them seen just once. This CDR3 comprises 13 residues. CDR1 and CDR2 from the germline V gene are MRHNA and SNTAGT. V was pared by 6 bases and J by 7 bases, with 15 bases between. The sequencing sample was made of blood. The sequence was collected from a woman between 55 and 75 years old in good health. The chain employs TRBV6-4 and TRBJ2-5; D might be TRBD1 or TRBD2, each matching 5 bases. The CDR3 spells CASSLDGTGTQYF. Written as DNA, the CDR3 is TGTGCCAGCAGCTTGGACGGGACCGGGACCCAGTACTTC.